This T cell receptor beta chain was recovered during a study of CD8 T cells in ankylosing spondylitis. This clonotype was recorded a few times. What it binds is unknown. Study-wide results and limits: Clones linked to disease were reported to show significant enrichment in matched ankylosing spondylitis synovial fluid.

The V gene's germline CDR1 is MNHNS and CDR2 SASEGT. The length of the CDR3 is 15 residues. V lost 2 bases and J 0 bases, leaving 8 bases between the germline ends. A single record per CDR3 protein comes from TCRdb applying MiXCR to the 5' RACE reads. This sample yields nearly 250,000 distinct CDR3 sequences, of which 32% are seen a single time; about 4.2% belongs to the top ten. V gene TRBV6-1 combines with J gene TRBJ1-3; D ambiguous. The TCR was taken from a male donor with ankylosing spondylitis or in good health (not recorded which). Sequenced sample: blood, either unsorted or a sorted T cell fraction (not recorded which). This chain's CDR3 is CASSELVDSGNTIYF. The CDR3 nucleotides read TGTGCCAGCAGTGAACTTGTAGACTCTGGAAACACCATATATTTT.